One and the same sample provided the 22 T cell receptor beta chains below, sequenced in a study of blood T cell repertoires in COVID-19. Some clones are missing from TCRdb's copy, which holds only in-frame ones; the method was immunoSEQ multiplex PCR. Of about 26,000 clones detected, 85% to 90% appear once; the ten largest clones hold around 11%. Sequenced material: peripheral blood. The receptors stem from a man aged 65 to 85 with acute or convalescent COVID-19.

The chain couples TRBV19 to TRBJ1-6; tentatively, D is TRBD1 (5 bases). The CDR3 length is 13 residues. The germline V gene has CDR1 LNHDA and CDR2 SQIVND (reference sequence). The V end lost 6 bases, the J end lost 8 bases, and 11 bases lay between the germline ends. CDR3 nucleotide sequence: TGTGCCAGTAGAAGTAGCAGGGATTCACCCCTCCACTTT. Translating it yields CASRSSRDSPLHF.

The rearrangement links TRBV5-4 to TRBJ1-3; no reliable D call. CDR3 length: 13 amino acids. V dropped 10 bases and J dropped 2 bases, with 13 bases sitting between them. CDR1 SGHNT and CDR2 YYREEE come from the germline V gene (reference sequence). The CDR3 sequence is CAGSGRAGNTIYF. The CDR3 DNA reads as TGTGCCGGTTCAGGTCGTGCTGGAAACACCATATATTTT.

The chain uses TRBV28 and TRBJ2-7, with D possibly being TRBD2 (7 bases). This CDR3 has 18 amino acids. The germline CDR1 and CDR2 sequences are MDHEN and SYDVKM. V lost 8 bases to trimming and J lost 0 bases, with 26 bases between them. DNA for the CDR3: TGTGCCAGCGGGGGGGTTTCAGGGGTTGGTGAACGCTCCTACGAGCAGTACTTC. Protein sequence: CASGGVSGVGERSYEQYF.

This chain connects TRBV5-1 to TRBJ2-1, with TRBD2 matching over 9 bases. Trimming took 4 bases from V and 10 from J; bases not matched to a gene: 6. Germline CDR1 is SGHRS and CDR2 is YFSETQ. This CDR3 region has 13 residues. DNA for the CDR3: TGCGCCAGCAGCGAAATTACTAGCGGGGAGCAGTTCTTC. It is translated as CASSEITSGEQFF.

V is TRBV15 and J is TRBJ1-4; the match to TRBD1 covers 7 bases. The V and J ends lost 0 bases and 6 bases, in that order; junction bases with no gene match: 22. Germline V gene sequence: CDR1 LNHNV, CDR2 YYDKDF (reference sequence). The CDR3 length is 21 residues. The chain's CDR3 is CATSREISGGTINPGDEKLFF. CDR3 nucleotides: TGTGCCACCAGCAGAGAAATTTCAGGGGGAACGATCAACCCTGGGGATGAAAAACTGTTTTTT.

CDR3 sequence reads: CASSPRADTQYF. The CDR3 nucleotides are TGTGCCAGCTCACCGAGGGCAGATACGCAGTATTTT. The V call is TRBV18, the J call TRBJ2-3; possible D gene TRBD2, 5 bases. Germline loops: CDR1 KGHSH, CDR2 LQKENI. Trimming cost V 3 bases and J 4 bases, with 5 bases left between them. This CDR3 comprises 12 residues.

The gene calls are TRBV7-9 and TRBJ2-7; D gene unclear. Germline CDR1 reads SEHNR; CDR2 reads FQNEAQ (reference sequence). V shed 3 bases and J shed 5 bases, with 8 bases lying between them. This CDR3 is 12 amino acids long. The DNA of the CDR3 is TGTGCCAGCAGCTTTTCCGCGGACGAGCAGTACTTC. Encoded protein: CASSFSADEQYF.

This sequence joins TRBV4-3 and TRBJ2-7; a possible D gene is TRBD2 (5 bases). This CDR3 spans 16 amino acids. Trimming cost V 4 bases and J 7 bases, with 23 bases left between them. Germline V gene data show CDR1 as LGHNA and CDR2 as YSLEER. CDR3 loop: CASSRTPAAILREQYF. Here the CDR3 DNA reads TGCGCCAGCAGCCGAACTCCAGCGGCTATCTTAAGGGAGCAGTACTTC.

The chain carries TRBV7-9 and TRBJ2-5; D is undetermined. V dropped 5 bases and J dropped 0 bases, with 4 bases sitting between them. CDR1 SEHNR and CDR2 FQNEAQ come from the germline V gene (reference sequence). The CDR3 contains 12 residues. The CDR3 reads CASSQYQETQYF. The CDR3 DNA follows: TGTGCCAGCAGCCAGTACCAAGAGACCCAGTACTTC.

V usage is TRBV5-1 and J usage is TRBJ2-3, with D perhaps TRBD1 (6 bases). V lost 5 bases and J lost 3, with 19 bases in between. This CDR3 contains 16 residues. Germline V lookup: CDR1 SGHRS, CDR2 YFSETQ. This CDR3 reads CASSLHPKGETDTQYF. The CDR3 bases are TGCGCCAGCAGTTTGCACCCTAAGGGGGAAACAGATACGCAGTATTTT.

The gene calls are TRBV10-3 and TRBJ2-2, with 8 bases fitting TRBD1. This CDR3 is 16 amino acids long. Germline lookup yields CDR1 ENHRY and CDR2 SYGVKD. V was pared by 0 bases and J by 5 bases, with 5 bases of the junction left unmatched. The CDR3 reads CAISESQRTGTGELFF. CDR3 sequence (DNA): TGTGCCATCAGTGAGTCGCAGAGGACAGGGACCGGGGAGCTGTTTTTT.

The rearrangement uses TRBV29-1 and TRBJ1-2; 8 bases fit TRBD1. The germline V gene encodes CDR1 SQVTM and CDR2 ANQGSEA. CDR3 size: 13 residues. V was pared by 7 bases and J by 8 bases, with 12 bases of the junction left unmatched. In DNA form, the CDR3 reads TGCAGCGCCCCGTACCAGGGGGCGCAAGGCTACACCTTC. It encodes CSAPYQGAQGYTF.

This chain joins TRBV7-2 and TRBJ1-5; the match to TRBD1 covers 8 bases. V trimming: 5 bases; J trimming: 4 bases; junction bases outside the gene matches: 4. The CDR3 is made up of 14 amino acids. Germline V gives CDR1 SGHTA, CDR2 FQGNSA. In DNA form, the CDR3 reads TGTGCCAGCAGCCCCGGACAGGGAAATCAGCCCCAGCATTTT. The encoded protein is CASSPGQGNQPQHF. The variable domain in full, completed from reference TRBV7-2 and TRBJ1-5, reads GAGVSQSPSNKVTEKGKDVELRCDPISGHTALYWYRQSLGQGLEFLIYFQGNSAPDKSGLPSDRFSAERTGGSVSTLTIQRTQQEDSAVYLCASSPGQGNQPQHFGDGTRLSIL.

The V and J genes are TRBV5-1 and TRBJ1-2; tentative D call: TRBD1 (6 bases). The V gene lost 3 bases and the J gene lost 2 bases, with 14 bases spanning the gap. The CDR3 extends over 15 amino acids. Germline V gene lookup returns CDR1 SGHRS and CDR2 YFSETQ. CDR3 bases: TGCGCCAGCAGCTCCGTACCGGGGGGCAACTATGGCTACACCTTC. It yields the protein CASSSVPGGNYGYTF.

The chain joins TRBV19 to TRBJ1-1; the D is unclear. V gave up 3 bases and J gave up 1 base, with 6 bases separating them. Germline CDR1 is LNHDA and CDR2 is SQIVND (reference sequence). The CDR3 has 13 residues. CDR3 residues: CASSMQENTEAFF. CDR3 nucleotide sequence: TGTGCCAGTAGTATGCAGGAGAACACTGAAGCTTTCTTT.

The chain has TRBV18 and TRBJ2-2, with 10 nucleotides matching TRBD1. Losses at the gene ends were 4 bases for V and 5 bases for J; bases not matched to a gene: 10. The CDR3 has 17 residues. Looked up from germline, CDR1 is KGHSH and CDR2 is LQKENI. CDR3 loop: CASSRNRRGQGTGELFF. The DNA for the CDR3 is TGTGCCAGCTCACGCAACAGGAGGGGACAGGGGACCGGGGAGCTGTTTTTT.

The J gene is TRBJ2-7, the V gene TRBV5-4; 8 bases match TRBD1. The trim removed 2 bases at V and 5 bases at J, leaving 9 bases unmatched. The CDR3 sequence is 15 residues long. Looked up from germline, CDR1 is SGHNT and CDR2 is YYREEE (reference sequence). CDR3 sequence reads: CASSFPRQGNHEQYF. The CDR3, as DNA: TGTGCCAGCAGCTTCCCGCGACAGGGGAACCACGAGCAGTACTTC.

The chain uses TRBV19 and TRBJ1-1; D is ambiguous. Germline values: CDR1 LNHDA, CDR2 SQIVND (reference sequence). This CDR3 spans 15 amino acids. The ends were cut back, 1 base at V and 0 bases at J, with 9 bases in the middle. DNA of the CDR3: TGTGCCAGTAGTATAGTTACACACATGAACACTGAAGCTTTCTTT. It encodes CASSIVTHMNTEAFF.

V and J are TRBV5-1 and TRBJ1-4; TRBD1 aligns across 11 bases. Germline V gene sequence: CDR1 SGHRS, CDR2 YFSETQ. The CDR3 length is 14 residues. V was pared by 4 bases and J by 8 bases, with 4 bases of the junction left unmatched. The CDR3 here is CASSRGQGGEKLFF. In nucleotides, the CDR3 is TGCGCCAGCAGCCGGGGACAGGGGGGAGAAAAACTGTTTTTT.

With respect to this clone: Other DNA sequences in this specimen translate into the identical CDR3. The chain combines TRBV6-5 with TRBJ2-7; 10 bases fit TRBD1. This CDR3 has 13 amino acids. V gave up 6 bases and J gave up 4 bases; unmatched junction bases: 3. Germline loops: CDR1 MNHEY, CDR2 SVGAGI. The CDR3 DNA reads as TGTGCCAGCAGGACAGGGGGCAGGTACGAGCAGTACTTC. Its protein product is CASRTGGRYEQYF.

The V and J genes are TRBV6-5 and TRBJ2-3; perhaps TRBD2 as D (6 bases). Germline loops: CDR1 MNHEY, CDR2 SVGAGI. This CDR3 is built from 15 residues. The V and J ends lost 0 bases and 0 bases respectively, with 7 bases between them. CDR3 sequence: CASSYSEGSTDTQYF. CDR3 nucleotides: TGTGCCAGCAGTTACTCGGAGGGAAGCACAGATACGCAGTATTTT.

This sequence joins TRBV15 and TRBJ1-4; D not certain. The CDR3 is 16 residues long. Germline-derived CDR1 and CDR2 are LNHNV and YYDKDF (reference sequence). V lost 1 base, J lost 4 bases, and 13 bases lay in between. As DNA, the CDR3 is TGTGCCACCAGCAGAGTCCCGACCCGGGGTAATGAAAAACTGTTTTTT. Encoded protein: CATSRVPTRGNEKLFF. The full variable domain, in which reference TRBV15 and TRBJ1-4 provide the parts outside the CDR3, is DAMVIQNPRYQVTQFGKPVTLSCSQTLNHNVMYWYQQKSSQAPKLLFHYYDKDFNNEADTPDNFQSRRPNTSFCFLDIRSPGLGDTAMYLCATSRVPTRGNEKLFFGSGTQLSVL.